This entry lists 5 T cell receptor beta chains sequenced from one sample in a study of OX40 agonist ivuxolimab in advanced cancers. Assay: immunoSEQ multiplex PCR; the TCRdb copy retains only in-frame clones and omits some. Here the sample spans tens of thousands of clones, 84% being singletons. The material sequenced was CD4+ or CD8+ T cells sorted from blood, taken in a trial of the OX40 agonist ivuxolimab. The source of these receptors is an adult with an advanced solid tumor such as melanoma, head and neck, liver or kidney cancer.

The rearrangement uses TRBV6-9 and TRBJ1-4; 7 nucleotides match TRBD1. The junction had 9 bases not matched to a gene; V was cut back by 0 bases and J by 5 bases. The CDR3 extends over 17 amino acids. From germline, CDR1 is MNHGY and CDR2 SVAAGI. This chain's CDR3 is CASSYSYRQGGNEKLFF. In DNA form, the CDR3 reads TGTGCCAGCAGTTATTCGTATAGACAGGGAGGGAATGAAAAACTGTTTTTT.

The gene calls are TRBV27 and TRBJ2-3; D is unclear. The CDR3 has 14 amino acids. V lost 2 bases to trimming and J lost 5 bases, with 11 bases between them. Germline V CDR1 and CDR2: MNHEY, SMNVEV (reference sequence). The CDR3 nucleotides read TGTGCCAGCAGTTTACGACCGATCGGAGATACGCAGTATTTT. This translates into CASSLRPIGDTQYF.

J is TRBJ2-7 and V is TRBV7-2, with 9 positions matching TRBD1. Germline-derived CDR1 and CDR2 are SGHTA and FQGNSA. The CDR3 runs 17 residues. Losses at the gene ends were 2 bases for V and 7 bases for J; bases not matched to a gene: 15. CDR3 protein: CASSLSTLRDRDEEQYF. Written as DNA, the CDR3 is TGTGCCAGCAGCTTATCTACGCTCCGGGACAGGGATGAGGAGCAGTACTTC.

This chain uses TRBV4-1 with TRBJ2-7; maybe TRBD2 (6 bases). The V end was cut by 1 base, the J end by 2 bases, with 12 bases between. CDR1 and CDR2 from the germline V gene are MGHRA and YSYEKL. The CDR3 runs 15 residues. CDR3 residues: CASSQGAGSTYEQYF. CDR3 coding DNA: TGCGCCAGCAGCCAAGGTGCGGGATCAACCTACGAGCAGTACTTC.

V and J are TRBV13 and TRBJ2-7; D remains ambiguous. Per germline, CDR1 PRHDT and CDR2 FYEKMQ (reference sequence). The CDR3 spans 14 residues. Trimming took 0 bases from V and 0 from J, leaving 6 bases between them. DNA of the CDR3: TGTGCCAGCAGCTTAGGCCTCAGCTCCTACGAGCAGTACGTC. Encoded protein: CASSLGLSSYEQYV.